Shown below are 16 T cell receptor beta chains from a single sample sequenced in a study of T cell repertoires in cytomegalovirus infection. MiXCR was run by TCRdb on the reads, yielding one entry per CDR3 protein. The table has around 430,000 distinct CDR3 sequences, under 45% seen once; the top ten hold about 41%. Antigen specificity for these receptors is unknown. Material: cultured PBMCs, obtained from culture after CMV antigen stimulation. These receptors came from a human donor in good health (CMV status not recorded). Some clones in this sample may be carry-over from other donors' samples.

DNA of the CDR3: TGTGCCAGCAGCCTGACCCGGACAGGGGGCGCGGAGACCCAGTACTTC. Residues: CASSLTRTGGAETQYF. The rearrangement links TRBV7-2 to TRBJ2-5, with 11 bases lining up with TRBD1. Germline V gene lookup returns CDR1 SGHTA and CDR2 FQGNSA. Trimming took 5 bases from V and 5 from J; bases not matched to a gene: 10. The length of the CDR3 is 16 residues.

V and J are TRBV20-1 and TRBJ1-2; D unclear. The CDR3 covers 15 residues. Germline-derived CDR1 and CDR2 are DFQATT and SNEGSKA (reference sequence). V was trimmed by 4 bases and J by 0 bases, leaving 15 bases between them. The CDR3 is CSAKNSRTTNYGYTF. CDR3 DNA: TGCAGTGCTAAGAACAGCCGGACGACTAACTATGGCTACACCTTC.

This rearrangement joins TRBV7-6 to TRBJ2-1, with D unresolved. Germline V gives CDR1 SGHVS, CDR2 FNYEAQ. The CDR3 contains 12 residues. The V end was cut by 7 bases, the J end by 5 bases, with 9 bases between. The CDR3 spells CASTRAHNEQFF. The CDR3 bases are TGTGCCAGCACCCGCGCCCACAATGAGCAGTTCTTC.

The CDR3 nucleotides are TGTGCCAGCAGCCCGGCTAGCGGGGGGTACGAGCAGTACTTC. Amino acids: CASSPASGGYEQYF. The chain employs TRBV7-2 and TRBJ2-7, with TRBD2 matching over 11 bases. Per the germline V gene, CDR1 is SGHTA and CDR2 is FQGNSA. This CDR3 contains 14 residues. The ends lost 5 bases at V and 4 bases at J; junction bases unmatched: 4.

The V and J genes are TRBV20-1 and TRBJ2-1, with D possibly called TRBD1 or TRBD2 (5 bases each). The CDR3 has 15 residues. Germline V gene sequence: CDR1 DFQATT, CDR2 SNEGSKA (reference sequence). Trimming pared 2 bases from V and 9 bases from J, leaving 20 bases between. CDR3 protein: CSARYPAVTRGEQFF. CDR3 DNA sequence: TGCAGTGCTAGATACCCGGCGGTAACGAGGGGTGAGCAGTTCTTC.

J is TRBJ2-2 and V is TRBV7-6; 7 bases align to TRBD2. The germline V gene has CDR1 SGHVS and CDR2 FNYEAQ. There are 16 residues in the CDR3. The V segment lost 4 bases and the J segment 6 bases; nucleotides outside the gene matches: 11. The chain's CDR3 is CASSSKGGVRAGELFF. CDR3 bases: TGTGCCAGCAGCTCTAAGGGAGGGGTCCGAGCCGGGGAGCTGTTTTTT.

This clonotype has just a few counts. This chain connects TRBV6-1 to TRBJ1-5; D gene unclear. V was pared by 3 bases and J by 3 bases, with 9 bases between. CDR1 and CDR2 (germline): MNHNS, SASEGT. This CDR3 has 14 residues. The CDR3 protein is CASSEGPNNQPQHF. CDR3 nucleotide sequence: TGTGCCAGCAGTGAGGGTCCAAACAATCAGCCCCAGCATTTT.

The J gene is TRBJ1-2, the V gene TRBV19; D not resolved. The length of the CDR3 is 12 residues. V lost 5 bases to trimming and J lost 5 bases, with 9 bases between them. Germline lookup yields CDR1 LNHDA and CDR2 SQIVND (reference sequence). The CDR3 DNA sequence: TGTGCCAGTAGTCCCCAGGATTATGGCTACACCTTC. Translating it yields CASSPQDYGYTF.

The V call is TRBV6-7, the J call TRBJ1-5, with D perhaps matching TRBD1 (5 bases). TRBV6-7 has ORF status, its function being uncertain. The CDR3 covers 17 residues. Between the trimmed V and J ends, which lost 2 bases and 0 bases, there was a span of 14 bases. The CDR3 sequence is CASSYRDLQCSNQPQHF. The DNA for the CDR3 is TGTGCCAGCAGTTACAGGGACCTCCAATGTAGCAATCAGCCCCAGCATTTT.

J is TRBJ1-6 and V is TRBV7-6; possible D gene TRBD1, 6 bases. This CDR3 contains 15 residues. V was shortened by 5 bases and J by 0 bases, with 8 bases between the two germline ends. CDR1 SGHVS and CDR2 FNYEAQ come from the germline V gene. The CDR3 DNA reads TGTGCCAGCAGCGCACAGGGCTCCTATAATTCACCCCTCCACTTT. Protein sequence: CASSAQGSYNSPLHF.

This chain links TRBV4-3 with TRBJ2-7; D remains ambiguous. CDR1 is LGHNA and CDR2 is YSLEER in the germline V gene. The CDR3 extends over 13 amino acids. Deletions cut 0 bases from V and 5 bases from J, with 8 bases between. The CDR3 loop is CASSQEILDEQYF. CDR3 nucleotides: TGCGCCAGCAGCCAAGAAATCCTCGACGAGCAGTACTTC.

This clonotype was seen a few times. CDR3 amino acids: CSVPKQGARYNEQFF. The CDR3 nucleotides are TGCAGCGTACCGAAACAGGGGGCGAGATACAATGAGCAGTTCTTC. J is TRBJ2-1 and V is TRBV29-1, with 9 bases aligning to TRBD1. CDR3 length: 15 amino acids. CDR1 SQVTM and CDR2 ANQGSEA come from the germline V gene. V shed 6 bases and J 4 bases; nucleotides not matched to a gene: 10.

CDR3 region: CASSQVDSSYNSPLHF. The CDR3 coding sequence is TGTGCCAGCAGTCAAGTCGACAGCTCCTATAATTCACCCCTCCACTTT. The chain combines TRBV6-1 with TRBJ1-6; D is possibly TRBD1 (5 bases). Trimming pared 5 bases from V and 0 bases from J, leaving 11 bases between. The germline CDR1 and CDR2 sequences are MNHNS and SASEGT. This CDR3 comprises 16 residues.

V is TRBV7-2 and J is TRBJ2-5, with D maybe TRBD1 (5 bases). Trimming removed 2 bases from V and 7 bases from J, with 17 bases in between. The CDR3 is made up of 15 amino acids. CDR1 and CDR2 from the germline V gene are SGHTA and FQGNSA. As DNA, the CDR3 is TGTGCCAGCAGCTTAAGTGCCTGGGGCCGTGGGACCCAGTACTTC. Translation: CASSLSAWGRGTQYF.

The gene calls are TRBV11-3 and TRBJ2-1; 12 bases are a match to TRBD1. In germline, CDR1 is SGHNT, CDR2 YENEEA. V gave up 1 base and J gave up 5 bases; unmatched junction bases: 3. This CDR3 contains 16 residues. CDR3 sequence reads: CASSLGDRGRDNEQFF. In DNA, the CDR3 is TGTGCCAGCAGCTTAGGGGACAGGGGGCGAGACAATGAGCAGTTCTTC.

The CDR3: CASNRLAEYNEQFF. The DNA of the CDR3 is TGTGCCAGCAACAGACTAGCGGAGTACAATGAGCAGTTCTTC. The J gene is TRBJ2-1, the V gene TRBV7-2, with 9 positions matching TRBD2. Germline loops: CDR1 SGHTA, CDR2 FQGNSA. The CDR3 sequence is 14 residues long. With 7 bases clipped from V and 4 bases from J, the junction kept 5 bases outside the gene matches.